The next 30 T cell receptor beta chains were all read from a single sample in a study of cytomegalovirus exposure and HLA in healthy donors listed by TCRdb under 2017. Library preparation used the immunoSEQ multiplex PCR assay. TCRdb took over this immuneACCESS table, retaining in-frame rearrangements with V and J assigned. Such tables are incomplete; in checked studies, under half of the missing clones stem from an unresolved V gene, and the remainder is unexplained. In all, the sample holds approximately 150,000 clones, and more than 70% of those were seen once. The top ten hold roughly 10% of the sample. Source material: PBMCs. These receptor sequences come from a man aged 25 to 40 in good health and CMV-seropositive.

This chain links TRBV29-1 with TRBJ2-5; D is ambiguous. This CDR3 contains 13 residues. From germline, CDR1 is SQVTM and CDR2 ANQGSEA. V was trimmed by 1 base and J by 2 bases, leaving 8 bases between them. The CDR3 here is CSVEGGIQETQYF. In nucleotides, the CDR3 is TGCAGCGTTGAAGGCGGCATACAAGAGACCCAGTACTTC.

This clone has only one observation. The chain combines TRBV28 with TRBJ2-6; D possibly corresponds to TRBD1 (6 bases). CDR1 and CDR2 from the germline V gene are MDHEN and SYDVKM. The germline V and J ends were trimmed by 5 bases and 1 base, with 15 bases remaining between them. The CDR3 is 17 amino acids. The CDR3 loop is CASSPPGRGSGANVLTF. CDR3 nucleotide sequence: TGTGCCAGCAGTCCCCCGGGAAGGGGGTCTGGGGCCAACGTCCTGACTTTC.

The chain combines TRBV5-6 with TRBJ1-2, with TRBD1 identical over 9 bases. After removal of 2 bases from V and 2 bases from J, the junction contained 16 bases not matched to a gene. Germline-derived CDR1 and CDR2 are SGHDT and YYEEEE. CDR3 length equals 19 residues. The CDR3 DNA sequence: TGTGCCAGCAGCTTAGTACCGGGACAGGGAAAGAGGCAGAACTATGGCTACACCTTC. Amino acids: CASSLVPGQGKRQNYGYTF.

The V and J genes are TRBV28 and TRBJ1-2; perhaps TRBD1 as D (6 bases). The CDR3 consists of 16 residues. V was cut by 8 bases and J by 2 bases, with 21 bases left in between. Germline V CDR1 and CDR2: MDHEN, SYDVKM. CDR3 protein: CASGGGQGTSNYGYTF. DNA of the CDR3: TGTGCCAGCGGGGGTGGGCAGGGGACCTCAAACTATGGCTACACCTTC.

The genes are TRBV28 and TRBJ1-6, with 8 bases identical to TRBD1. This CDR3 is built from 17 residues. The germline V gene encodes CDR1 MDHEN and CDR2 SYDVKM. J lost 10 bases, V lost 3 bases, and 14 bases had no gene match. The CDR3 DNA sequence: TGTGCCAGCAGTTTTCGGCTTGGAGTGAGACAGGGGTCACCCCTCCACTTT. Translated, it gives CASSFRLGVRQGSPLHF.

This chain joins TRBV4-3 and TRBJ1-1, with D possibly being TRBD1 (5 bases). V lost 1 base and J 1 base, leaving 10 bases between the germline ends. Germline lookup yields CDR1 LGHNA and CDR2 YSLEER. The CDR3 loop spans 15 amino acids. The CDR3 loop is CASSQVYRRNTEAFF. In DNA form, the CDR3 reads TGCGCCAGCAGCCAAGTTTACAGGAGGAACACTGAAGCTTTCTTT.

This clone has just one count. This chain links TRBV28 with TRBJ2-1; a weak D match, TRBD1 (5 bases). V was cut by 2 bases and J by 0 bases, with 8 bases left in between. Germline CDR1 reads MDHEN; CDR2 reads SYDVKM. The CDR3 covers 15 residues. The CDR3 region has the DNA TGTGCCAGCAGTTTAGGGCAGGGCTCCTACAATGAGCAGTTCTTC. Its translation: CASSLGQGSYNEQFF.

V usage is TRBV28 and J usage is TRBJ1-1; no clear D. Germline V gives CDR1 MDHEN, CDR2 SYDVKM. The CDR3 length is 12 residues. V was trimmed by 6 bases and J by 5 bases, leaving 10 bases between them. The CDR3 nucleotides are TGTGCCAGCAGCCAGGAGGGTACTGAAGCTTTCTTT. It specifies CASSQEGTEAFF.

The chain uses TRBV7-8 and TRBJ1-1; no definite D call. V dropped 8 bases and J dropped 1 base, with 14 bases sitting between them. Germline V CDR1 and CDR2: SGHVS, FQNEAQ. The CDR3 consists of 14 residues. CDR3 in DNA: TGTGCCAGCCTCGGTATCCTCCAGAACACTGAAGCTTTCTTT. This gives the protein CASLGILQNTEAFF.

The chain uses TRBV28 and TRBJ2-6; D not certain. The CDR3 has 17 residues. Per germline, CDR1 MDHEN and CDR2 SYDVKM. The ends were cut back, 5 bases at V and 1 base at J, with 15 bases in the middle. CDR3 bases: TGTGCCAGCAGTCTCGGCGGATCTCAGTCTGGGGCCAACGTCCTGACTTTC. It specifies CASSLGGSQSGANVLTF.

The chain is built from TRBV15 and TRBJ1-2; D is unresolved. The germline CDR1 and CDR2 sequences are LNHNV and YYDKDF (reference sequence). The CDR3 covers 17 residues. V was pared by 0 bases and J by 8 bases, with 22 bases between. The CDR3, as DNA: TGTGCCACCAGCAGAGATGGGGTAGGAGGGAATCTTAACGGCTACACCTTC. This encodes CATSRDGVGGNLNGYTF.

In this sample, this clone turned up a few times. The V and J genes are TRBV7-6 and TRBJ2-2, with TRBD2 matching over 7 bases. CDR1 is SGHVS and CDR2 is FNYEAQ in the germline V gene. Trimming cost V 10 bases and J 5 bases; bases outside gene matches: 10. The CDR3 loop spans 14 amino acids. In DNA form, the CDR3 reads TGTGCCACTAGCAGCGGGGTTGAAACCGGGGAGCTGTTTTTT. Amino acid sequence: CATSSGVETGELFF.

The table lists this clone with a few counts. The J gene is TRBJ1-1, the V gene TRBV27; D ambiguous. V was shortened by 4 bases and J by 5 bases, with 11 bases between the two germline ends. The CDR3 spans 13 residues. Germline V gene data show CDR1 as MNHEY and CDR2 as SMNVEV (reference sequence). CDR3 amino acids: CASSSVYETEAFF. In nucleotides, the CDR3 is TGTGCCAGCAGTTCTGTCTACGAGACTGAAGCTTTCTTT.

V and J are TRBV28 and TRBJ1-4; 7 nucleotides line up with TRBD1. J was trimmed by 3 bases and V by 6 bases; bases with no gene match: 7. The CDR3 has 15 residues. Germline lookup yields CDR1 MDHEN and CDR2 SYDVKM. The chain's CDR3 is CASSSEGASNEKLFF. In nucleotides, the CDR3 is TGTGCCAGCAGCTCCGAGGGGGCTTCTAATGAAAAACTGTTTTTT.

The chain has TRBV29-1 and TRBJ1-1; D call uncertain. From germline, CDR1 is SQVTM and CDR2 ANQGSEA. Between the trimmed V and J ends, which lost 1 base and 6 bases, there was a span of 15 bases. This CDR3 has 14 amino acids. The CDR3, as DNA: TGCAGCGTTGAAGGGCCGTTGGCTGTCCCTGAAGCTTTCTTT. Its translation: CSVEGPLAVPEAFF. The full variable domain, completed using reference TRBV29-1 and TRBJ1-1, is SAVISQKPSRDICQRGTSLTIQCQVDSQVTMMFWYRQQPGQSLTLIATANQGSEATYESGFVIDKFPISRPNLTFSTLTVSNMSPEDSSIYLCSVEGPLAVPEAFFGQGTRLTVV.

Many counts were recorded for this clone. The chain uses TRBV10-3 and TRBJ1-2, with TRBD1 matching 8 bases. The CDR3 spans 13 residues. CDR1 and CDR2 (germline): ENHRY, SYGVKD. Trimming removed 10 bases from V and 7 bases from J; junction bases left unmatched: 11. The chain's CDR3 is CASSDRGQFGYTF. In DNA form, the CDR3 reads TGTGCCAGTTCAGACAGGGGACAGTTTGGCTACACCTTC.

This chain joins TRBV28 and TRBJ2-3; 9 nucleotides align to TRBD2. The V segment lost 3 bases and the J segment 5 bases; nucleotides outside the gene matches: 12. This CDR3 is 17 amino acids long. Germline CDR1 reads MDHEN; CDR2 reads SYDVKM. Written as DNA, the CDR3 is TGTGCCAGCAGTTTCTCTCTTGGTAGCGGGGGTATAGATACGCAGTATTTT. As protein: CASSFSLGSGGIDTQYF.

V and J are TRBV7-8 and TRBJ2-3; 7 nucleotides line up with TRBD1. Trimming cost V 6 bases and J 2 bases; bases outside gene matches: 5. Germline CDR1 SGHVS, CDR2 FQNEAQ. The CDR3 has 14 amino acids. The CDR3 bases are TGTGCCAGCAGTCAAGGACAGGTCACAGATACGCAGTATTTT. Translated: CASSQGQVTDTQYF.

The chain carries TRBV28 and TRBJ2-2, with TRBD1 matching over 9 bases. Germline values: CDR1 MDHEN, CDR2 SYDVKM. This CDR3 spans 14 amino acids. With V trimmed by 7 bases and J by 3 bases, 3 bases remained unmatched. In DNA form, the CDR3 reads TGTGCCAGCAAGGGACAGGGTTACACCGGGGAGCTGTTTTTT. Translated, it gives CASKGQGYTGELFF.

CDR3 sequence: CASSPRDWGLYEQYF. As DNA, the CDR3 is TGTGCCAGCAGTCCCCGGGACTGGGGGTTATACGAGCAGTACTTC. The rearrangement uses TRBV27 and TRBJ2-7, with a possible D match to TRBD2 (6 bases). Germline CDR1 and CDR2: MNHEY and SMNVEV (reference sequence). The CDR3 covers 15 residues. V shed 5 bases and J shed 4 bases, with 18 bases lying between them.

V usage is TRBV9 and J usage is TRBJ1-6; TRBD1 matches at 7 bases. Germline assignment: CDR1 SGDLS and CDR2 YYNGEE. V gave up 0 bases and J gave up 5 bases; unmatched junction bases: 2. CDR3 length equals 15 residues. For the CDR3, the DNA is TGTGCCAGCAGCGTAGCCGACAGGGATAATTCACCCCTCCACTTT. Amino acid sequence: CASSVADRDNSPLHF.

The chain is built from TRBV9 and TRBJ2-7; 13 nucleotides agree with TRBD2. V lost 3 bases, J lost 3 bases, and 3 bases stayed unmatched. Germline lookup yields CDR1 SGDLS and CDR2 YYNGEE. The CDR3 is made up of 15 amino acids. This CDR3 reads CASSARTSGSYEQYF. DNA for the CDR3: TGTGCCAGCAGCGCCCGGACTAGCGGGAGCTACGAGCAGTACTTC.

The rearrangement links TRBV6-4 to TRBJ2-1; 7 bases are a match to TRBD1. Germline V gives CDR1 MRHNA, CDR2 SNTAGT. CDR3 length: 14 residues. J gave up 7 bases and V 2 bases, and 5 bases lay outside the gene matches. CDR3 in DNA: TGTGCCAGCAGTGACGGTATGACAGGGAATGAGCAGTTCTTC. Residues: CASSDGMTGNEQFF.

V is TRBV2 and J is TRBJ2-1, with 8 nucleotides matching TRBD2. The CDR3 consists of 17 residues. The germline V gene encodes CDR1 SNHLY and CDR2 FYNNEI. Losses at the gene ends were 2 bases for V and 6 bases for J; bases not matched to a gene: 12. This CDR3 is CASSEWRSGKRTNEQFF. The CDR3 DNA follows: TGTGCCAGCAGTGAATGGCGTAGCGGGAAACGTACCAATGAGCAGTTCTTC.

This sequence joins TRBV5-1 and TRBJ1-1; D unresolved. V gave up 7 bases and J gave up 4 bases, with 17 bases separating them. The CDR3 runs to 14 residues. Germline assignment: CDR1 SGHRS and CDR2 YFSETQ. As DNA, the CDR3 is TGCGCCAGCTCCCAAGGACTCTCCGGCACTGAAGCTTTCTTT. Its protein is CASSQGLSGTEAFF.

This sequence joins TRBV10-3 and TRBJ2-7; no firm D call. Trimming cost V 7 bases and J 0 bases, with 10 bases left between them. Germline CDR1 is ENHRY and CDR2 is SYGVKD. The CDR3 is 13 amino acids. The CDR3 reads CAIKPESSYEQYF. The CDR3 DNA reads TGTGCCATCAAACCCGAGAGCTCCTACGAGCAGTACTTC.

The CDR3 loop reads CASSPATGTGEPGNTIYF. The CDR3 DNA reads TGTGCCAGCTCACCAGCGACCGGGACAGGGGAGCCTGGAAACACCATATATTTT. The chain employs TRBV18 and TRBJ1-3; 10 bases match TRBD1. This CDR3 spans 18 amino acids. Germline loops: CDR1 KGHSH, CDR2 LQKENI. V was clipped by 2 bases and J by 2 bases; unmatched bases: 9.

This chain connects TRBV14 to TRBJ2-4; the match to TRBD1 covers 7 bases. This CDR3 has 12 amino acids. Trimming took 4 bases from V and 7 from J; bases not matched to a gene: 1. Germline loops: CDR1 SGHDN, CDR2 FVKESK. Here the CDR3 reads CASSPQGNIQYF. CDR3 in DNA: TGTGCCAGCAGCCCACAGGGGAACATTCAGTACTTC.

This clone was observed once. CDR3 sequence reads: CASSLLGDTEAFF. CDR3 coding DNA: TGTGCCAGCAGTTTGTTGGGCGACACTGAAGCTTTCTTT. The V call is TRBV27, the J call TRBJ1-1; D is unresolved. CDR3 length: 13 residues. V was clipped by 3 bases and J by 3 bases, with 8 bases between them. Germline lookup yields CDR1 MNHEY and CDR2 SMNVEV (reference sequence).

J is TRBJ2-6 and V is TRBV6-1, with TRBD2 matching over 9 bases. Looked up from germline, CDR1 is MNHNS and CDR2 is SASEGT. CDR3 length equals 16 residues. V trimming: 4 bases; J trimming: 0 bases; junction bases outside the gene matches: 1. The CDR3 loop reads CASSGSGSSGANVLTF. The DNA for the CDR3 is TGTGCCAGCAGTGGTAGCGGGAGCTCTGGGGCCAACGTCCTGACTTTC.